The 12 T cell receptor beta chains in this list originate from one sample, sequenced in a study of CD8 T cells in Susac syndrome. RNA amounts of 0.5 to 1 ug underwent reverse transcription with random hexamers. TCRdb recomputed calls from the immunoSEQ multiplex PCR reads with MiXCR, one row per CDR3 protein. Of about 180,000 distinct CDR3 sequences in the sample, 90% to 96% were seen once. Sequencing was done on a sample of CD4+ T cells from PBMCs. The receptors derive from a human donor with Susac syndrome.

V and J are TRBV12-3 or TRBV12-4 and TRBJ1-4; the D gene is possibly TRBD1 (5 bases). The ends were cut back, 6 bases at V and 0 bases at J, with 8 bases in the middle. The CDR3 totals 14 residues. DNA of the CDR3: TGTGCCAGCAGCCCGACAGCAACTAATGAAAAACTGTTTTTT. Protein product: CASSPTATNEKLFF.

The J gene is TRBJ2-5, the V gene TRBV10-3; 8 bases are a match to TRBD2. CDR1 and CDR2 (germline): ENHRY, SYGVKD. V lost 0 bases and J lost 4; bases outside the gene matches: 16. The CDR3 consists of 19 residues. In nucleotides, the CDR3 is TGTGCCATCAGTGAGTCCCTACTACCGACCGGGACTAGAGGAGAGACCCAGTACTTC. It encodes CAISESLLPTGTRGETQYF.

The chain recombines TRBV4-3 with TRBJ2-7; 8 bases are a match to TRBD2. J gave up 3 bases and V 2 bases, and 6 bases lay outside the gene matches. Germline lookup yields CDR1 LGHNA and CDR2 YSLEER. This CDR3 is built from 15 residues. CDR3 DNA: TGCGCCAGCAGCCAATCCCGGGAGGGCCACTACGAGCAGTACTTC. It specifies CASSQSREGHYEQYF.

The table lists this clonotype with a count of one. This rearrangement joins TRBV10-3 to TRBJ2-3; the D is unclear. This CDR3 has 11 residues. Per germline, CDR1 ENHRY and CDR2 SYGVKD. Trimming left V 3 bases short and J 6 bases short, with 4 bases between. Here the CDR3 DNA reads TGTGCCATCAGTGAACTCGATACGCAGTATTTT. Translation: CAISELDTQYF.

The chain couples TRBV20-1 to TRBJ1-5; no definite D call. Trimming cost V 3 bases and J 5 bases, with 5 bases left between them. The germline V gene encodes CDR1 DFQATT and CDR2 SNEGSKA (reference sequence). The CDR3 covers 11 residues. For the CDR3, the DNA is TGCAGTGCTAGCAAGGATCAGCCCCAGCATTTT. Its protein is CSASKDQPQHF.

This clonotype was counted once. The genes are TRBV5-6 and TRBJ2-5; 7 nucleotides agree with TRBD1. V shed 3 bases, J shed 5 bases, and the junction held 13 bases outside the gene matches. CDR1 is SGHDT, CDR2 YYEEEE, per germline. CDR3 length equals 16 residues. This CDR3 reads CASSSETGSDSETQYF. In DNA form, the CDR3 reads TGTGCCAGCAGCTCCGAGACAGGGTCCGATTCGGAGACCCAGTACTTC.

The chain joins TRBV29-1 to TRBJ1-2, with TRBD1 matching 7 bases. Trimming cost V 2 bases and J 5 bases; bases outside gene matches: 5. The CDR3 runs to 13 residues. Germline V CDR1 and CDR2: SQVTM, ANQGSEA. The CDR3 protein is CSVEMAGGYGYTF. The CDR3 bases are TGCAGCGTTGAAATGGCAGGGGGGTATGGCTACACCTTC.

The chain joins TRBV6-6 to TRBJ2-2; possible D gene TRBD1, 5 bases. Germline-derived CDR1 and CDR2 are MNHNY and SVGAGI (reference sequence). The CDR3 spans 16 residues. V was clipped by 2 bases and J by 1 base, with 11 bases between them. CDR3 residues: CASSYPRAENTGELFF. The CDR3, as DNA: TGTGCCAGCAGTTACCCCAGGGCCGAGAACACCGGGGAGCTGTTTTTT.

The V and J genes are TRBV30 and TRBJ2-3, with D tentatively TRBD2 (5 bases). Germline V gives CDR1 GTSNPN, CDR2 SVGIG (reference sequence). V lost 0 bases and J 4 bases, leaving 11 bases between the germline ends. This CDR3 contains 14 residues. CDR3 sequence (DNA): TGTGCCTGGAGTGTTGGCCGGCGGGCAGATACGCAGTATTTT. This translates into CAWSVGRRADTQYF.

The CDR3 bases are TGCGCCAGCAGCTTGGTAGGACCATACAATGAGCAGTTCTTC. Encoded protein: CASSLVGPYNEQFF. The V call is TRBV5-1, the J call TRBJ2-1, with D unresolved. The CDR3 is made up of 14 amino acids. From germline, CDR1 is SGHRS and CDR2 YFSETQ. V was clipped by 0 bases and J by 4 bases, with 8 bases between them.

This chain uses TRBV28 with TRBJ2-7, with TRBD1 matching 7 bases. The germline V gene encodes CDR1 MDHEN and CDR2 SYDVKM. CDR3 length equals 14 residues. With 4 bases clipped from V and 1 base from J, the junction kept 4 bases outside the gene matches. The CDR3 is CASSSGTASYEQYF. For the CDR3, the DNA is TGTGCCAGCAGTTCGGGGACAGCGTCCTACGAGCAGTACTTC.

This chain joins TRBV29-1 and TRBJ2-3, with TRBD2 identical over 9 bases. With V trimmed by 8 bases and J by 2 bases, 11 bases remained unmatched. CDR1 is SQVTM and CDR2 is ANQGSEA in the germline V gene. The CDR3 has 15 amino acids. CDR3 coding DNA: TGCAGCTTTGGGGTCGGCGGGGGGGCCACAGATACGCAGTATTTT. This encodes CSFGVGGGATDTQYF.